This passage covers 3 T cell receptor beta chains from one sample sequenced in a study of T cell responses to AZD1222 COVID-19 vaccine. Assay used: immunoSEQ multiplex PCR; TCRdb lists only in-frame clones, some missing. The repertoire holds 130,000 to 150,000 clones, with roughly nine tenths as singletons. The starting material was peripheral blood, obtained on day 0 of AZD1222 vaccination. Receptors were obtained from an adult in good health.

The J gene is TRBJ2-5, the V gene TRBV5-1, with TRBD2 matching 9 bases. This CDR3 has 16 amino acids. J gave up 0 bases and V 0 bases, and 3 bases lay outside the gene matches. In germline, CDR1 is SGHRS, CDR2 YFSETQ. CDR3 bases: TGCGCCAGCAGCTTGGGGCCTAGCGGGGACCAAGAGACCCAGTACTTC. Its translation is CASSLGPSGDQETQYF.

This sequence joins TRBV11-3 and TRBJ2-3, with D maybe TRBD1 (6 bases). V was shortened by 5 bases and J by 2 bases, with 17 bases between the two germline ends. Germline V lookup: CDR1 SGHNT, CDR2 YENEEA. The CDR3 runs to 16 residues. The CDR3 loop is CASSPGVGLHTDTQYF. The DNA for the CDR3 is TGTGCCAGCAGCCCAGGGGTAGGGCTACACACAGATACGCAGTATTTT. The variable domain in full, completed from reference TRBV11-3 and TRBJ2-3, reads EAGVVQSPRYKIIEKKQPVAFWCNPISGHNTLYWYLQNLGQGPELLIRYENEEAVDDSQLPKDRFSAERLKGVDSTLKIQPAELGDSAVYLCASSPGVGLHTDTQYFGPGTRLTVL.

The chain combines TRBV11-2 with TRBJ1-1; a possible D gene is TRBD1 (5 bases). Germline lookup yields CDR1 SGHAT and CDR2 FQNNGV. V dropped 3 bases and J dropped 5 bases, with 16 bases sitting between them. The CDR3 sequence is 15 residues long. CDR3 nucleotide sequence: TGTGCCAGCAGCTTTTCCCCGGACGGGGGGACTGAAGCTTTCTTT. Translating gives CASSFSPDGGTEAFF. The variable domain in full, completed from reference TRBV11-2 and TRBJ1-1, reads EAGVAQSPRYKIIEKRQSVAFWCNPISGHATLYWYQQILGQGPKLLIQFQNNGVVDDSQLPKDRFSAERLKGVDSTLKIQPAKLEDSAVYLCASSFSPDGGTEAFFGQGTRLTVV.